A selection of T cell receptor beta chains follows, all from one sample in a study of identical twins. TCRdb processed the 5' RACE reads anew with MiXCR; each CDR3 protein has one entry. The sample lists some 1,700,000 distinct CDR3 sequences; about 31% were seen once. The sample taken for sequencing was cord blood. The receptors originated from a newborn girl in good health. Each CDR3 is given with its conserved first and last residue. Each record gives: V gene, D gene, J gene, clone size, CDR3 DNA, CDR3 protein. The D gene is left open where the match is weak. The listing skips clone size in some rows; elsewhere it reads once, few, many or a size class.

TRBV7-9	-	TRBJ1-2	-	TGTGCCAGCAGCCGGGGTCGCAGGGACTATGGCTACACCTTC	CASSRGRRDYGYTF
TRBV20-1	TRBD2	TRBJ2-7	-	TGCAGTGCTAGAGGATCAACTAGCGGGATGTTCAGCTCCTACAATGAGCAGTACTTC	CSARGSTSGMFSSYNEQYF
TRBV4-2	-	TRBJ1-3	-	TGTGCCAGCAGCCAACCCCCAACCGCCTCTGGAAACACCATATATTTT	CASSQPPTASGNTIYF
TRBV12-3/TRBV12-4	TRBD2	TRBJ2-4	-	TGTGCCAGCAGCTCGAGCGGGGACAACATTCAGTACTTC	CASSSSGDNIQYF
TRBV4-2	-	TRBJ2-7	many	TGTGCCAGCAGCCGAGAGCCCCCCTACGAGCAGTACTTC	CASSREPPYEQYF
TRBV28	-	TRBJ1-2	few	TGTGCCAGCAGTTCGCCCGGGCTAGCTAACTATGGCTACACCTTC	CASSSPGLANYGYTF
TRBV12-3/TRBV12-4	TRBD2	TRBJ2-5	-	TGTGCCAGCAGTTTTAGGGCGGGAGGAGAGACCCAGTACTTC	CASSFRAGGETQYF
TRBV14	TRBD2	TRBJ2-1	-	TGTGCCAGCAGCCAAATAGCGGGGGTCTACAATGAGCAGTTCTTC	CASSQIAGVYNEQFF
TRBV11-2	TRBD1	TRBJ2-1	-	TGTGCCAGCAGCCGATCACAGGGGGCTGGGGTAGGGAGTAGGAATGAGCAGTTCTTC	CASSRSQGAGVGSRNEQFF
TRBV20-1	TRBD2	TRBJ2-1	-	TGCAGTGCTAATCTAGCGGGGGGCACTTTGAATGAGCAGTTCTTC	CSANLAGGTLNEQFF
TRBV6-6	TRBD1	TRBJ1-6	few	TGTGCCAGCAGTTACCTCATCCGGGACAGCAATAATTCACCCCTCCACTTT	CASSYLIRDSNNSPLHF
TRBV6-1	TRBD1	TRBJ2-5	-	TGTGCCAGCAGAGAAACAGGGGGCTACGAGCAGTCCTTC	CASRETGGYEQSF
TRBV10-3	TRBD2	TRBJ2-3	-	TGTGCCATCAGTGACTCTGCTCTAGCGGGAGTCACAGATACGCAGTATTTT	CAISDSALAGVTDTQYF
TRBV25-1	-	TRBJ2-7	few	TGTGCCAGCAGTGAGGGGGGCGTTTCGAGAGAGCAGTACTTC	CASSEGGVSREQYF
TRBV2	TRBD1	TRBJ2-3	-	TGTGCCAGCAGTGAGAGGGGACAGATGAACACTGAAGATACGCAGTATTTT	CASSERGQMNTEDTQYF
TRBV12-3/TRBV12-4	-	TRBJ1-3	-	TGTGCCAGCAGCATCAGTGGGGCTGGAAACACCATATATTTT	CASSISGAGNTIYF
TRBV3-1	-	TRBJ2-7	-	TGTGCCAGCAGCCAAGTCGGGGATCCCTACGAGCAGTACTTC	CASSQVGDPYEQYF
TRBV20-1	-	TRBJ2-7	-	TGCAGTGCTAGAGAAGGTGCCGCAGGCTACAATGAGCAGTACTTC	CSAREGAAGYNEQYF
TRBV11-2	TRBD2	TRBJ2-7	few	TGTGCCAGCAGCTTAAAGCCGCGGGGGGGCCGCTCCTACGAGCAGTACTTC	CASSLKPRGGRSYEQYF
TRBV12-3/TRBV12-4	-	TRBJ2-3	many	TGTGCCAGCAGTATGACCCTCGCAGATACGCAGTATTTT	CASSMTLADTQYF
TRBV27	TRBD1	TRBJ2-1	-	TGTGCCAGCAGTTTCGGAAAGGGGGCTAGGAATGAGCAGTTCTTC	CASSFGKGARNEQFF
TRBV25-1	TRBD1	TRBJ2-3	-	TGTGCCAGCAGTCTCCCGGGACAGGGGTATACGCAGTATTTT	CASSLPGQGYTQYF
TRBV12-3/TRBV12-4	TRBD1	TRBJ1-2	-	TGTGCCAGCAGTGGACAGGGCATCGGTGGCTACACCTTC	CASSGQGIGGYTF
TRBV28	-	TRBJ1-6	-	TGTGCCAGCACAACGGGAGGAACCAATTCACCCCTCCACTTT	CASTTGGTNSPLHF
TRBV3-1	-	TRBJ1-4	once	TGTGCCAGCAGCCAAGACTGGGGACCGGTAACAGGCGAAAAACTGTTTTTT	CASSQDWGPVTGEKLFF